The T cell receptor (beta chain) described here comes from a study of T cells and Merkel cell carcinoma outcomes. V was trimmed by 4 bases and J by 8 bases, leaving 15 bases between them. The CDR3 length is 14 residues. Germline CDR1 is ENHRY and CDR2 is SYGVKD. As to this clone: The antigen is undetermined.

Profiling relied on immunoSEQ multiplex PCR, and the TCRdb table lists in-frame clones only, not all of them. The sample consists of about 1,700 clones, 70% to 90% of them appearing once. Whole-study findings and limits: Reportedly, T-cell repertoire with density predicts Merkel cell carcinoma outcomes.

The receptor was derived from a human donor with Merkel cell carcinoma. The J gene is TRBJ2-1, the V gene TRBV10-3; D is uncertain. The specimen sequenced was tumor tissue from Merkel cell carcinoma. CDR3 coding DNA: TGTGCCATCAGTGTAGGCTATCCCTCGGATGAGCAGTTCTTC. Amino acids: CAISVGYPSDEQFF.